The 13 T cell receptor beta chains reported below all come from one sample, sequenced in a study of tumor-infiltrating lymphocytes in primary liver carcinoma. Co-extracted RNA and DNA came from about 20-30 mg of unsorted bulk tissue. From approximately 450 ng total RNA, TCR beta cDNA was generated with a primer in the constant region. ARM-PCR, slightly modified, supplied the TCR beta libraries through three nested multiplex PCR rounds. Investigators reported that the first two PCR rounds, at 10 cycles each, used TRBV1-TRBV30 forward primers with a C-beta reverse primer. TCRdb ran MiXCR on the multiplex PCR reads and lists one entry per CDR3 protein. The sample lists about 100,000 distinct CDR3 sequences; under 70% were seen once. The sequenced sample was liver tumor tissue from sampling region 2. The sample's subset: tumor region T2, inferior pole. The receptors come from an older woman with primary liver carcinoma and hepatitis B virus infection.

The chain carries TRBV5-1 and TRBJ2-4; the D call may be TRBD1 or TRBD2 (5 bases each). The CDR3 spans 13 residues. V dropped 3 bases and J dropped 7 bases, with 11 bases sitting between them. Germline CDR1 is SGHRS and CDR2 is YFSETQ. The CDR3 nucleotides read TGCGCCAGCAGCTGGGACGCCGAGAACATTCAGTACTTC. This codes for CASSWDAENIQYF.

Turning to this clonotype: This may arise from a read error, as a much more abundant clone is one base away. The chain has TRBV5-4 and TRBJ2-1; 7 bases agree with TRBD2. Germline V gene data show CDR1 as SGHNT and CDR2 as YYREEE (reference sequence). CDR3 length: 18 amino acids. With 1 base clipped from V and 5 bases from J, the junction kept 15 bases outside the gene matches. The CDR3 sequence is CASSLKAGLVSIHNEQFF. CDR3 in DNA: TGTGCCAGCAGCTTGAAGGCAGGACTAGTTTCAATTCACAATGAGCAGTTCTTC.

The chain recombines TRBV28 with TRBJ2-3, with TRBD1 identical over 7 bases. Germline assignment: CDR1 MDHEN and CDR2 SYDVKM. The ends lost 7 bases at V and 1 base at J; junction bases unmatched: 5. This CDR3 region has 14 residues. This chain's CDR3 is CASIDRAGTDTQYF. In DNA form, the CDR3 reads TGTGCCAGCATTGACAGGGCTGGCACAGATACGCAGTATTTT.

This clonotype showed up just once. This may be a read error: a much more frequent sequence differs by one nucleotide. The rearrangement links TRBV14 to TRBJ1-1; TRBD1 is a possible D gene (6 bases). The germline V gene has CDR1 SGHDN and CDR2 FVKESK. The CDR3 consists of 14 residues. The CDR3 bases are TGTGCCAGAAGCCGGCAAGGGGGTTATACTGAAGCTTTCTTT. Translation gives CARSRQGGYTEAFF.

This clonotype has a handful of counts. One end of the junction does not line up with germline, which may come from a read error. The chain joins TRBV12-3 or TRBV12-4 to TRBJ1-3, with 8 bases fitting TRBD1. The CDR3 length is 19 residues. The CDR3: CASSLTIGRGRLSGNTIYF. In nucleotides, the CDR3 is TGTGCCAGCAGTTTAACCATAGGCAGGGGGCGTCTTTCTGGGAACACCATATATTTT.

This clonotype was picked up a small number of times. The V gene is TRBV7-9, the J gene TRBJ2-2; D gene ambiguous. The V and J ends lost 5 bases and 7 bases respectively, with 11 bases between them. Germline V gene sequence: CDR1 SEHNR, CDR2 FQNEAQ (reference sequence). The CDR3 runs 13 residues. The CDR3 sequence: CASSPSISGELFF. CDR3 sequence (DNA): TGTGCCAGCAGCCCCTCGATTAGCGGGGAGCTGTTTTTT.

This clonotype is judged medium-sized. The chain couples TRBV4-1 to TRBJ2-6; tentative D call: TRBD2 (5 bases). Trimming took 0 bases from V and 2 from J, leaving 11 bases between them. Per germline, CDR1 MGHRA and CDR2 YSYEKL. The CDR3 contains 17 residues. CDR3 loop: CASSQDRRGTGANVLTF. The CDR3 DNA reads TGCGCCAGCAGCCAAGATCGTAGAGGGACTGGGGCCAACGTCCTGACTTTC.

A single count supports this clonotype. The junction shows a germline mismatch at one end, possibly a read error. The chain couples TRBV11-2 to TRBJ2-3; TRBD2 is a possible D gene (5 bases). The germline gives CDR1 SGHAT, CDR2 FQNNGV. This CDR3 is built from 17 residues. The CDR3 sequence is CASNLAMGRRNADTQYF. The CDR3 DNA sequence: TGTGCCAGCAACTTAGCAATGGGGAGAAGGAACGCAGATACGCAGTATTTT.

Worth noting for this clonotype: The CDR3 does not end in the conserved phenylalanine or tryptophan, so this is likely a read error. The J gene is TRBJ1-1, the V gene TRBV12-3 or TRBV12-4, with 7 bases aligning to TRBD1. Unmatched junction bases numbered 10, after V lost 3 bases and J lost 6 bases. There are 15 residues in the CDR3. The CDR3 sequence: CASSFTTGERAEAFL. The CDR3 DNA is TGTGCCAGCAGTTTTACAACAGGGGAGAGGGCTGAAGCTTTCTTA.

This clonotype was found many times. Just one base apart from a much larger clone, this may be a read error. V and J are TRBV11-2 and TRBJ2-5; D perhaps matches TRBD1 (6 bases). The CDR3 extends over 16 amino acids. With 5 bases removed from V and 5 bases from J, the gap between germline ends came to 21 bases. The germline gives CDR1 SGHAT, CDR2 FQNNGV. The CDR3 here is CASSRWWTDLRETQYF. The CDR3 DNA sequence: TGTGCCAGCAGCCGCTGGTGGACAGACCTGCGCGAGACCCAGTACTTC.

With regard to this clonotype: The junction shows a germline mismatch at one end, possibly a read error. This sequence joins TRBV4-2 and TRBJ2-6; TRBD1 or TRBD2 may be the D gene (5 bases each). The CDR3 length is 16 residues. The germline gives CDR1 LGHNA, CDR2 YNFKEQ. CDR3 in amino acids: CASSHQRGSGAKVLTF. The CDR3 coding sequence is TGTGCCAGCAGCCATCAACGGGGCTCTGGGGCCAAGGTCCTGACTTTC.

This clonotype came up once. V gene TRBV4-2 combines with J gene TRBJ2-7, with D unresolved. CDR3 length: 14 residues. V was cut by 1 base and J by 2 bases, with 9 bases left in between. From germline, CDR1 is LGHNA and CDR2 YNFKEQ. CDR3 DNA sequence: TGTGCCAGCAGCCAAGGACGAGGCACCTACGAGCAGTACTTC. Translation gives CASSQGRGTYEQYF.

As regards this clonotype: A much bigger clone sits one base away, suggesting this may be a read error. The J gene is TRBJ2-7, the V gene TRBV20-1; possible D gene TRBD1, 5 bases. The CDR3 length is 15 residues. The V gene's germline CDR1 is DFQATT and CDR2 SNEGSKA (reference sequence). The germline V and J ends were trimmed by 8 bases and 0 bases, with 20 bases remaining between them. The CDR3 DNA is TGCAGTACTACCGATCCTGTACAGGACTCCTACGAGCAGTACTTC. Protein: CSTTDPVQDSYEQYF.